This T cell receptor beta chain comes out of a study of beta chain features in type 1 diabetes. Findings and caveats of the study: Moderate yet significant TCRB CDR3 shortening was seen in Type 1 diabetes patients in all four CD4+ subsets.

With regard to this clone: Its antigen is unknown.

Every isolated RNA sample was fully reverse transcribed, so sequencing captured expressed TCRB transcripts. Clones were sequenced by immunoSEQ multiplex PCR, and TCRdb holds only the in-frame ones, with some missing. The data contain around 240,000 clones, about a sixth of them singletons. The CDR3 sequence is 14 residues long. Trimming took off 4 bases at V and 0 bases at J, with 12 bases between the two ends. Germline V gives CDR1 SQVTM, CDR2 ANQGSEA. Sorting that relied on CD45RO/CCR7/CD25/CD127/CD95/CD27 yielded CD4+ naive, central memory, regulatory and stem cell-like memory cells. Purity exceeding 98% was reached by all sorted populations.

Input material: naive CD4+ T cells from blood. V usage is TRBV29-1 and J usage is TRBJ1-1; D gene ambiguous. This clonotype was sampled from a man aged 25 to 45 with type 1 diabetes. The CDR3 sequence: CSVVPVLMNTEAFF. The CDR3 DNA reads as TGCAGCGTTGTTCCAGTACTAATGAACACTGAAGCTTTCTTT.